The T cell receptor beta chain under discussion was sequenced for a study of regulatory T cells in long-lasting Graves disease. Investigators prepared the TCR beta libraries by applying iRepertoire HTBI primers and Arm-PCR of CDR3 regions. MiXCR, run by TCRdb on the multiplex PCR reads, gives a single entry per CDR3 protein. The sample lists around 250,000 distinct CDR3 sequences, 18% occurring once. Notes on the study in general: Patients whose Graves' disease persisted exhibited lower TCR diversity than those newly diagnosed. Segments TRBV28, TRBJ1-2 and TRBJ2-5 showed preferential usage in persistent disease.

Many counts were recorded for this clonotype. Its antigen is as yet unknown. The CDR3 totals 14 residues. Germline V gives CDR1 SGHTA, CDR2 FQGTGA. The V and J ends lost 3 bases and 8 bases, in that order; junction bases with no gene match: 7. Time point defined: newly diagnosed GD, antithyroid drugs for less than 3 months. Scientists built the TCR library using RNA that was extracted from PBMCs. Per American Thyroid Association guidelines, Graves' disease was diagnosed. The material sequenced was peripheral blood mononuclear cells (PBMCs), taken at new diagnosis, from a patient treated with antithyroid drugs. This chain joins TRBV7-3 and TRBJ2-1; 7 positions match TRBD2. This TCR derives from a female donor with Graves disease. The CDR3 nucleotides are TGTGCCAGCAGCTTGGGCGGGAGTGCACATGAGCAGTTCTTC. Translated, it gives CASSLGGSAHEQFF.